Each of the 13 T cell receptor gamma chains below was sequenced from the same sample in a study of γδ T cells in repeated Plasmodium falciparum infection. TCRdb re-called the multiplex PCR reads with CATT. The profile shows approximately 5,200 gamma-chain clones, 3% to 3.5% of them singletons. Bulk repertoires came from Vgamma9/Vdelta2+ or Vdelta2-negative gammadelta T cells flow-sorted from PBMC. Sequencing was carried out using gamma-delta T cells from blood. The origin of the receptors is a pool of human donors (malaria-infected and uninfected, not separated).

This clone was observed many times. TCRdb has a much larger clone's protein, which differs at residue 6 from the translation of this DNA, likely because of a read error; what is shown is the protein translated from the DNA. V usage is TRGV4 and J usage is TRGJ1 or TRGJ2. With V trimmed by 3 bases and J by 8 bases, 10 bases remained unmatched. Per germline, CDR1 EGSTGY and CDR2 YDSYTSSV. The length of the CDR3 is 13 residues. The DNA for the CDR3 is TGTGCCACCTGGGATTGCGGCGAAGATAAGAAACTCTTT. Protein: CATWDCGEDKKLF.

About this clone itself: TCRdb attributes to this sequence the protein of a much larger clone, which differs from the DNA translation at residue 4; a read error is likely, and the protein displayed is translated from the DNA. The rearrangement uses TRGV2 and TRGJ1 or TRGJ2. Matching the DNA to germline supplied the J gene, which TCRdb does not give. Germline lookup yields CDR1 EGSNGY and CDR2 YDSYNSKV. The CDR3 has 12 residues. With V trimmed by 8 bases and J by 2 bases, 6 bases remained unmatched. Here the CDR3 DNA reads TGTGCCACCTTGTTAGATTATTATAAGAAACTCTTT. It translates to CATLLDYYKKLF.

This clone appeared a few times. The protein that TCRdb holds for this DNA derives from a much larger clone and differs from the translated DNA at residue 13, which likely indicates a read error; the protein shown here is translated from the DNA. There is no J gene call, but TRGV9 is given as the V gene. Germline-derived CDR1 and CDR2 are GITISATS and ISYDGTV (reference sequence). This CDR3 is 15 amino acids long. The CDR3 here is CALWDVELGKKIMVF. CDR3 DNA sequence: TGTGCCTTGTGGGATGTCGAGTTGGGCAAAAAAATCATGGTATTT.

This clone has at least ten counts. The chain is built from TRGV2 and TRGJ1 or TRGJ2. This CDR3 is 12 amino acids long. The junction had 6 bases not matched to a gene; V was cut back by 0 bases and J by 10 bases. CDR1 and CDR2 (germline): EGSNGY, YDSYNSKV. The CDR3 bases are TGTGCCACCTGGGACGGGCCGGGGAAGAAACTCTTT. It codes for CATWDGPGKKLF.

In the case of this clone: A read error likely explains this, since a far larger clone differs by one base. The same CDR3 also results from other DNA sequences found in this sample. This rearrangement joins TRGV9 to TRGJP. In the absence of a J gene in TCRdb, the DNA was matched to germline to assign it here. Germline CDR1 is GITISATS and CDR2 is ISYDGTV (reference sequence). CDR3 size: 17 residues. This chain's CDR3 is CALWEGKQELGKKIKVF. The CDR3, as DNA: TGTGCCTTGTGGGAGGGTAAGCAAGAGTTGGGCAAAAAGATCAAGGTATTT.

In this sample, this clone turned up a few times. This DNA translates differently at residue 4 from the TCRdb protein, which is that of a much larger clone; a read error is likely, and the protein shown is the DNA's own translation. V gene TRGV5 combines with J gene TRGJP. The J gene was not available in TCRdb and was assigned here by matching the DNA to germline segments. This CDR3 has 17 residues. The V gene's germline CDR1 is VINAFY and CDR2 YDVSNSKD. The J segment lost 3 bases and the V segment lost 9 bases, leaving 11 bases of the junction unmatched. The chain's CDR3 is CATRAAKQELGKKIKVF. The CDR3 region has the DNA TGTGCCACCCGGGCCGCGAAGCAAGAGTTGGGCAAAAAAATCAAGGTATTT.

As regards this clone: A read error likely explains why the TCRdb protein, taken from a much larger clone, differs from this DNA's translation at residue 8; the protein shown is translated from the DNA. CDR3 nucleotides: TGTGCCACCTGGGACAGGCGGGGTTATTATAAGAAACTCTTT. This gives the protein CATWDRRGYYKKLF. The chain uses TRGV3 and TRGJ1 or TRGJ2. The J segment lost 3 bases and the V segment lost 0 bases, leaving 5 bases of the junction unmatched. From germline, CDR1 is VTNTFY and CDR2 YDVSTARD (reference sequence). CDR3 length: 14 residues.

On this clone itself: The sample has other DNA sequences that encode this CDR3 too. The V and J genes are TRGV9 and TRGJP. In the absence of a J gene in TCRdb, the DNA was matched to germline to assign it here. V shed 4 bases, J shed 6 bases, and the junction held 6 bases outside the gene matches. The CDR3 totals 16 residues. Germline-derived CDR1 and CDR2 are GITISATS and ISYDGTV (reference sequence). The CDR3 is CALWEERELGKKIKVF. The CDR3 region has the DNA TGTGCCTTGTGGGAAGAGAGAGAGTTGGGCAAAAAAATCAAGGTATTT.

This clone was detected a few times. TCRdb assigns this DNA the protein of a much larger clone, which departs from its translation at residue 12; this likely reflects a read error, and the protein shown comes from translating the DNA. This chain joins TRGV3 and TRGJ1 or TRGJ2. TCRdb supplies no J gene; here it was assigned by aligning the nucleotide sequence to germline. Germline CDR1 and CDR2: VTNTFY and YDVSTARD (reference sequence). The V and J ends lost 0 bases and 0 bases, in that order; junction bases with no gene match: 26. The CDR3 is made up of 22 amino acids. The CDR3 loop reads CATWDRRLVRTSTISNYYKKLF. In DNA form, the CDR3 reads TGTGCCACCTGGGACAGGCGTTTAGTAAGGACGTCCACCATATCGAATTATTATAAGAAACTCTTT.

In this sample, this clone turned up a few times. One junction end does not reproduce the germline sequence, and a read error may be involved. V and J are TRGV9 and TRGJP. CDR1 is GITISATS, CDR2 ISYDGTV, per germline (reference sequence). The CDR3 spans 17 residues. In DNA, the CDR3 is TGTGCCTTGTGGGAGGTGGATGAAGAGTGGAGCAAAAAAATCAAGGTATTC. It codes for CALWEVDEEWSKKIKVF.

This clone has only a few counts. A single base separates this from a much larger clone, so it may be a read error. This sample includes further DNA sequences coding for the same CDR3. The rearrangement links TRGV8 to TRGJ1 or TRGJ2. CDR3 length equals 12 residues. Germline V gives CDR1 VENAVY, CDR2 YDSYNSRV. The CDR3 sequence is CATWAPYYKKLF. CDR3 in DNA: TGTGCCACCTGGGCTCCGTATTATAAGAAGCTCTTT.

This clone came up a few times. The mismatch at residue 13 between this DNA's translation and the TCRdb protein of a much larger clone likely reflects a read error; the protein shown is translated from the DNA. The J gene has no call, while the V gene is TRGV9. CDR1 and CDR2 from the germline V gene are GITISATS and ISYDGTV (reference sequence). CDR3 length equals 15 residues. CDR3 loop: CALWSQELGKKIMVF. CDR3 coding DNA: TGTGCCTTGTGGTCGCAAGAGTTGGGCAAAAAAATCATGGTATTT.

Notes on this clone: TCRdb's listed protein matches a much larger clone and diverges from this DNA's translation at residue 3, likely through a read error; the protein shown comes from the DNA. The chain is built from TRGV9 and TRGJP. Germline V gene lookup returns CDR1 GITISATS and CDR2 ISYDGTV (reference sequence). The CDR3 consists of 17 residues. The CDR3 DNA reads TGTGCCTCGTGGGAGCCTTTGCAAGAGTTGGGCAAAAAAATCAAGGTATTT. This gives the protein CASWEPLQELGKKIKVF.